The 28 T cell receptor beta chains in this list originate from one sample, sequenced in a study of CD8+ T cells in alopecia areata. Once RNA had been extracted, it was reverse transcribed into cDNA to act as the sequencing template. Generated by immunoSEQ multiplex PCR, the TCRdb table keeps only in-frame clones and is missing some. The sample holds 200,000 to 250,000 clones, roughly two fifths seen once. Treatment: oral pan-JAK inhibitor, 5-10 mg twice daily. Here the sequenced sample was CD4+ T cells sorted from blood, taken around week 34, from a patient treated with tofacitinib. These receptors all come from a human donor with alopecia areata.

V is TRBV2 and J is TRBJ1-2, with a tentative D call TRBD1 (5 bases). Between the trimmed V and J ends, which lost 7 bases and 0 bases, there was a span of 12 bases. The germline V gene encodes CDR1 SNHLY and CDR2 FYNNEI. The CDR3 is 14 residues long. The CDR3 protein is CASIRDSANYGYTF. The DNA for the CDR3 is TGTGCCAGCATTAGAGACAGCGCTAACTATGGCTACACCTTC.

The chain carries TRBV7-3 and TRBJ2-3; D not certain. Trimming cost V 1 base and J 0 bases, with 8 bases left between them. The CDR3 runs 15 residues. Germline assignment: CDR1 SGHTA and CDR2 FQGTGA. CDR3 sequence (DNA): TGTGCCAGCAGCTTAAGAGATCCTAGCACAGATACGCAGTATTTT. Its protein product is CASSLRDPSTDTQYF.

The chain employs TRBV5-6 and TRBJ1-3; D is uncertain. The CDR3 sequence is 15 residues long. Germline V gene data show CDR1 as SGHDT and CDR2 as YYEEEE. Deletions cut 4 bases from V and 2 bases from J, with 13 bases between. The CDR3 sequence is CASSGLGKAGNTIYF. For the CDR3, the DNA is TGTGCCAGCAGCGGGCTGGGTAAGGCTGGAAACACCATATATTTT.

This clone was detected a few times. The chain employs TRBV16 and TRBJ1-5; D is ambiguous. CDR1 and CDR2 from the germline V gene are KGHSY and FQNENV. Trimming removed 0 bases at V and 7 bases at J, with 13 bases between. There are 15 residues in the CDR3. The CDR3 bases are TGTGCCAGCAGCCAATCCTCGAGAATCGGGCAGCCCCAGCATTTT. Residues: CASSQSSRIGQPQHF.

This sequence joins TRBV7-8 and TRBJ2-1; 11 positions match TRBD2. The CDR3 consists of 17 residues. V was clipped by 4 bases and J by 0 bases; unmatched bases: 5. Germline V gene sequence: CDR1 SGHVS, CDR2 FQNEAQ. CDR3 loop: CASSSGTSGSSYNEQFF. The CDR3 nucleotides are TGTGCCAGCAGCTCCGGGACTAGCGGAAGCTCCTACAATGAGCAGTTCTTC.

This clone was seen repeatedly, ten times or more. The chain employs TRBV5-1 and TRBJ1-1, with no clear D. The CDR3 sequence is 15 residues long. Trimming removed 0 bases from V and 0 bases from J, with 9 bases in between. Per germline, CDR1 SGHRS and CDR2 YFSETQ. CDR3: CASSLEQFMNTEAFF. The CDR3 DNA follows: TGCGCCAGCAGCTTGGAACAGTTCATGAACACTGAAGCTTTCTTT.

A few counts support this clone. This sequence joins TRBV4-2 and TRBJ2-6; 11 bases are shared with TRBD1. The CDR3 is 17 amino acids. Germline V gives CDR1 LGHNA, CDR2 YNFKEQ. V lost 4 bases and J lost 1; bases outside the gene matches: 3. This chain's CDR3 is CASSRDRGTSGANVLTF. The CDR3 DNA reads TGTGCCAGCAGCCGGGACAGGGGGACGTCTGGGGCCAACGTCCTGACTTTC.

The chain carries TRBV7-6 and TRBJ2-1; TRBD2 might be the D (5 bases). Trimming stripped 5 bases from V and 9 bases from J, with 23 bases between. This CDR3 contains 16 residues. Looked up from germline, CDR1 is SGHVS and CDR2 is FNYEAQ. For the CDR3, the DNA is TGTGCCAGCAGCCCCGGGGTAGTTAGTAGGAAGGGTGAGCAGTTCTTC. Translating it yields CASSPGVVSRKGEQFF.

The chain carries TRBV30 and TRBJ1-1; no firm D call. Germline CDR1 GTSNPN, CDR2 SVGIG (reference sequence). V was cut by 5 bases and J by 7 bases, with 8 bases left in between. This CDR3 is built from 10 residues. In nucleotides, the CDR3 is TGTGCCTGGGAAGAGGGTGAAGCTTTCTTT. Protein sequence: CAWEEGEAFF.

This clone was counted a few times. CDR3: CASSQPRGAGNEQFF. CDR3 DNA: TGTGCCAGCAGCCAACCGAGGGGCGCCGGCAATGAGCAGTTCTTC. This rearrangement joins TRBV6-5 to TRBJ2-1; perhaps D is TRBD1 or TRBD2 (5 bases each). This CDR3 has 15 amino acids. V lost 6 bases and J 6 bases, leaving 18 bases between the germline ends. Germline V gene data show CDR1 as MNHEY and CDR2 as SVGAGI.

This clone has just a few counts. The chain combines TRBV6-5 with TRBJ2-2, with D tentatively TRBD2 (5 bases). Germline-derived CDR1 and CDR2 are MNHEY and SVGAGI. CDR3 length: 12 residues. V was trimmed by 7 bases and J by 5 bases, leaving 8 bases between them. CDR3 DNA: TGTGCCAGCACGCGCGGGACCGGGGAGCTGTTTTTT. Translating gives CASTRGTGELFF.

This clone was observed a handful of times. The DNA for the CDR3 is TGTGCCAGCAGCTTAGCGTGGTGGCTAGCGGTGAACACCGGGGAGCTGTTTTTT. This codes for CASSLAWWLAVNTGELFF. The gene calls are TRBV7-2 and TRBJ2-2; 7 bases are a match to TRBD2. The V gene's germline CDR1 is SGHTA and CDR2 FQGNSA. The V gene end was trimmed by 0 bases and the J gene end by 1 base; junction bases not matched to a gene: 8. The CDR3 contains 18 residues.

The genes are TRBV5-1 and TRBJ1-6; D is unclear. The germline V gene encodes CDR1 SGHRS and CDR2 YFSETQ. V lost 0 bases and J lost 11, with 18 bases in between. This CDR3 has 16 residues. For the CDR3, the DNA is TGCGCCAGCAGCTTGGCCGGCGGAGCATGGGAACCACCCCTCCACTTT. The encoded protein is CASSLAGGAWEPPLHF. The entire variable domain, with the rest obtained from reference TRBV5-1 and TRBJ1-6, is as follows: KAGVTQTPRYLIKTRGQQVTLSCSPISGHRSVSWYQQTPGQGLQFLFEYFSETQRNKGNFPGRFSGRQFSNSRSEMNVSTLELGDSALYLCASSLAGGAWEPPLHFGNGTRLTVT.

The chain links TRBV30 to TRBJ2-1, with 8 bases aligning to TRBD2. V trimming: 0 bases; J trimming: 4 bases; junction bases outside the gene matches: 14. There are 18 residues in the CDR3. Per germline, CDR1 GTSNPN and CDR2 SVGIG (reference sequence). This CDR3 reads CAWSVRGFGRGAYNEQFF. The CDR3 region has the DNA TGTGCCTGGAGTGTACGAGGCTTTGGGCGGGGGGCTTACAATGAGCAGTTCTTC.

V and J are TRBV30 and TRBJ2-3; TRBD2 agrees at 8 bases. The CDR3 is 14 residues long. The V segment lost 2 bases and the J segment 5 bases; nucleotides outside the gene matches: 6. Germline values: CDR1 GTSNPN, CDR2 SVGIG (reference sequence). CDR3 nucleotide sequence: TGTGCCTGGAGTTTCCCCGGGGGGGAAGATACGCAGTATTTT. Encoded protein: CAWSFPGGEDTQYF.

This clone was observed a few times. The rearrangement uses TRBV29-1 and TRBJ1-2; 8 nucleotides line up with TRBD1. CDR1 and CDR2 from the germline V gene are SQVTM and ANQGSEA. V was pared by 4 bases and J by 5 bases, with 3 bases of the junction left unmatched. This CDR3 is 12 amino acids long. In DNA form, the CDR3 reads TGCAGCGTTGTTCAGGGGGCGTATGGCTACACCTTC. Translating gives CSVVQGAYGYTF.

The chain couples TRBV6-1 to TRBJ1-2; weak D call: TRBD1 (6 bases). Trimming shortened V by 6 bases and J by 7 bases, and 18 bases separated the two germline ends. Germline CDR1 is MNHNS and CDR2 is SASEGT. This CDR3 comprises 14 residues. DNA of the CDR3: TGTGCCAGCAGCTTCCTACCTCAGGGGTTTGGCTACACCTTC. It translates to CASSFLPQGFGYTF.

The rearrangement joins TRBV18 to TRBJ2-7; D might be TRBD1 (6 bases). CDR1 and CDR2 (germline): KGHSH, LQKENI. Trimming shortened V by 3 bases and J by 2 bases, and 14 bases separated the two germline ends. The CDR3 loop spans 15 amino acids. The CDR3 DNA sequence: TGTGCCAGCTCACCGTCATCGGACAGAACCTACGAGCAGTACTTC. This encodes CASSPSSDRTYEQYF.

CDR3 residues: CSVGGMGNQPQHF. The CDR3 nucleotides read TGCAGCGTTGGGGGCATGGGCAATCAGCCCCAGCATTTT. The chain has TRBV29-1 and TRBJ1-5; D is perhaps TRBD1 (5 bases). In germline, CDR1 is SQVTM, CDR2 ANQGSEA. The length of the CDR3 is 13 residues. V gave up 4 bases and J gave up 2 bases, with 9 bases separating them.

This clone was recorded a few times. The chain has TRBV6-1 and TRBJ1-5; 8 nucleotides match TRBD1. This CDR3 contains 15 residues. The trim removed 6 bases at V and 7 bases at J, leaving 11 bases unmatched. The germline gives CDR1 MNHNS, CDR2 SASEGT. The DNA for the CDR3 is TGTGCCAGCAGCCCCGGACAGGGAGGCGAGCAGCCCCAGCATTTT. Amino acids: CASSPGQGGEQPQHF.

This clone has just a few counts. CDR3 sequence: CASSLRRGSGNTIYF. For the CDR3, the DNA is TGTGCCAGCAGCCTAAGGCGCGGTTCTGGAAACACCATATATTTT. The V gene is TRBV14, the J gene TRBJ1-3, with D unresolved. The germline gives CDR1 SGHDN, CDR2 FVKESK. This CDR3 contains 15 residues. V was cut by 4 bases and J by 1 base, with 11 bases left in between.

The V and J genes are TRBV27 and TRBJ2-7, with TRBD2 matching over 11 bases. CDR1 and CDR2 (germline): MNHEY, SMNVEV (reference sequence). The CDR3 loop spans 16 amino acids. The J segment lost 2 bases and the V segment lost 2 bases, leaving 5 bases of the junction unmatched. DNA for the CDR3: TGTGCCAGCAGTTTAGGGGCTAGCGGGGGGACCTACGAGCAGTACTTC. Encoded protein: CASSLGASGGTYEQYF.

The rearrangement joins TRBV2 to TRBJ1-5; 7 bases are shared with TRBD1. J lost 1 base, V lost 7 bases, and 10 bases had no gene match. The CDR3 runs to 16 residues. Germline loops: CDR1 SNHLY, CDR2 FYNNEI. The CDR3: CASTDRDSTSNQPQHF. The CDR3 coding sequence is TGTGCCAGCACTGACCGGGACAGCACAAGCAATCAGCCCCAGCATTTT. Filled out from reference TRBV2 and TRBJ1-5, the complete variable domain reads EPEVTQTPSHQVTQMGQEVILRCVPISNHLYFYWYRQILGQKVEFLVSFYNNEISEKSEIFDDQFSVERPDGSNFTLKIRSTKLEDSAMYFCASTDRDSTSNQPQHFGDGTRLSIL.

This chain connects TRBV14 to TRBJ2-2, with D unclear. The CDR3 extends over 13 amino acids. Trimming removed 2 bases at V and 5 bases at J, with 6 bases between. The germline CDR1 and CDR2 sequences are SGHDN and FVKESK. CDR3 DNA sequence: TGTGCCAGCAGCCAAACTGCTACCGGGGAGCTGTTTTTT. Translated: CASSQTATGELFF.

This rearrangement joins TRBV7-2 to TRBJ2-7; D is unclear. Germline V CDR1 and CDR2: SGHTA, FQGNSA. This CDR3 has 12 amino acids. The V and J ends lost 1 base and 7 bases respectively, with 8 bases between them. In DNA, the CDR3 is TGTGCCAGCAGCTTAGGTCGGCGGGAGCAGTACTTC. This encodes CASSLGRREQYF.

The V call is TRBV2, the J call TRBJ2-1; D is undetermined. Germline-derived CDR1 and CDR2 are SNHLY and FYNNEI. This CDR3 is 12 amino acids long. The V and J ends lost 1 base and 15 bases respectively, with 13 bases between them. CDR3 in amino acids: CASSEEMRMGFF. CDR3 DNA sequence: TGTGCCAGCAGTGAAGAAATGAGAATGGGGTTCTTC.

The chain uses TRBV4-1 and TRBJ2-3; D gene unclear. CDR1 MGHRA and CDR2 YSYEKL come from the germline V gene. V gave up 0 bases and J gave up 5 bases, with 9 bases separating them. This CDR3 region has 14 residues. CDR3 nucleotides: TGCGCCAGCAGCCAAGATTGGGCCATAGATACGCAGTATTTT. As protein: CASSQDWAIDTQYF.

This clone was observed a few times. The chain combines TRBV4-1 with TRBJ2-3; D tentatively fits TRBD1 or TRBD2 (5 bases each). V was cut by 4 bases and J by 2 bases, with 16 bases left in between. The length of the CDR3 is 16 residues. The V gene's germline CDR1 is MGHRA and CDR2 YSYEKL. CDR3 sequence: CASSLAGANPTDTQYF. CDR3 DNA sequence: TGCGCCAGCAGCCTTGCCGGGGCGAACCCCACAGATACGCAGTATTTT.